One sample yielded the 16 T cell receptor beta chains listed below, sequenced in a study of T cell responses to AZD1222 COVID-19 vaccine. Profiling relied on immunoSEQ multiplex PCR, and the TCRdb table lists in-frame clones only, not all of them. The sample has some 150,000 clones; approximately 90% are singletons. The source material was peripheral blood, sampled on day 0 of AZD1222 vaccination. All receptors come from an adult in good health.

For the CDR3, the DNA is TGTGCCAGCAGTCCCGTAGACCCGGGAGGGCCCGATGAGCAGTTCTTC. It codes for CASSPVDPGGPDEQFF. The J gene is TRBJ2-1, the V gene TRBV28; 8 nucleotides match TRBD2. Germline-derived CDR1 and CDR2 are MDHEN and SYDVKM. V was clipped by 5 bases and J by 8 bases; unmatched bases: 14. The CDR3 consists of 16 residues.

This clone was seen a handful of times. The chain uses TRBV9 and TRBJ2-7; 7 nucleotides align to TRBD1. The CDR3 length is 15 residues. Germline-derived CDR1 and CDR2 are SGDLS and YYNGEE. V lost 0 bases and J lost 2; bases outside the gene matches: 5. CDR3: CASSVGGDRAYEQYF. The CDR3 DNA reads TGTGCCAGCAGCGTAGGTGGGGACAGAGCCTACGAGCAGTACTTC.

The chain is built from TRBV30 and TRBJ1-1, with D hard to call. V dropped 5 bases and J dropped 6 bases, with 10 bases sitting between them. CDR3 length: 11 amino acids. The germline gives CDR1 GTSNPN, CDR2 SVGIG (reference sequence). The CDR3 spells CAWRKGAEAFF. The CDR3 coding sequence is TGTGCCTGGCGAAAAGGCGCTGAAGCTTTCTTT.

CDR3 coding DNA: TGTGCCAGCAACAGACAGGCAACGAACACCGGGGAGCTGTTTTTT. Translated: CASNRQATNTGELFF. The chain is built from TRBV21-1 and TRBJ2-2; the table's D call, TRBD1, was not checked against the DNA. TRBV21-1 corresponds to a pseudogene. The CDR3 is 15 residues long.

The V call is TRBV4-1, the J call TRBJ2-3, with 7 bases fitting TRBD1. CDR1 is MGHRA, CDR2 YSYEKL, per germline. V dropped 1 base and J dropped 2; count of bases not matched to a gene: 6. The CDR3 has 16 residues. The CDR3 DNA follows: TGCGCCAGCAGCCAAGGAAAAGGGACAGCCACAGATACGCAGTATTTT. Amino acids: CASSQGKGTATDTQYF.

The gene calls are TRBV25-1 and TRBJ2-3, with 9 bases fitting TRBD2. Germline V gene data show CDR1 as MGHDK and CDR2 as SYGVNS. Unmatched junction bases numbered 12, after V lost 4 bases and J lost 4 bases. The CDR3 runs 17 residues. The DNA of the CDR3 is TGTGCCAGCAGTGGTAGAGTTAGCGGGAGAGGCGCAGATACGCAGTATTTT. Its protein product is CASSGRVSGRGADTQYF.

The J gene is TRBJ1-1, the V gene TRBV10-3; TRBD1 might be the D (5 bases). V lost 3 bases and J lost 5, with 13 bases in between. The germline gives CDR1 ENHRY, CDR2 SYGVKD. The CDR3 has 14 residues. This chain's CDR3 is CAISEPRGGTEAFF. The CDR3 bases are TGTGCCATCAGTGAACCCCGGGGGGGGACTGAAGCTTTCTTT.

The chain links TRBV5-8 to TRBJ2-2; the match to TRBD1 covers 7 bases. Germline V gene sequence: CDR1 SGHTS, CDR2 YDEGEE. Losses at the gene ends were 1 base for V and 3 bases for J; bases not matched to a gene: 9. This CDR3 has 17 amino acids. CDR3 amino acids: CASSLFSGGVYTGELFF. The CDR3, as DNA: TGTGCCAGCAGCTTGTTTTCAGGGGGAGTCTACACCGGGGAGCTGTTTTTT.

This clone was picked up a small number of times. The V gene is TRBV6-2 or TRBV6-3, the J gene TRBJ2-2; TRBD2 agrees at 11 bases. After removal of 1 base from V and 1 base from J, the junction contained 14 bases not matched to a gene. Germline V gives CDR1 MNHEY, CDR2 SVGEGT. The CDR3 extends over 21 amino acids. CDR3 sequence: CASSYLRNSGRAVKNTGELFF. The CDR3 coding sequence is TGTGCCAGCAGTTACTTAAGAAATAGCGGGAGGGCCGTCAAGAACACCGGGGAGCTGTTTTTT.

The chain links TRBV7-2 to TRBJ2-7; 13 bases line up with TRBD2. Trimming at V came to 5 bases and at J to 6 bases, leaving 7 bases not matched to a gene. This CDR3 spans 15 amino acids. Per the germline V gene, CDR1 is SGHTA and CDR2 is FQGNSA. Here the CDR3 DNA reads TGTGCCAGCAGCCAGAGGACTAGCGGGAGACCCGAGCAGTACTTC. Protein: CASSQRTSGRPEQYF.

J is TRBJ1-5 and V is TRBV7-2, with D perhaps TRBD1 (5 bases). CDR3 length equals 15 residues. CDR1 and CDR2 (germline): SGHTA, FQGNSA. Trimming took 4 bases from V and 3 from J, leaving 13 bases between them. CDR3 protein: CASSSGQGDNQPQHF. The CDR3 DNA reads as TGTGCCAGCAGCTCGGGGCAAGGGGACAATCAGCCCCAGCATTTT.

The CDR3 coding sequence is TGTGCCAGCAGCTTGGGGTTGGCCCAAGATACGCAGTATTTT. It encodes CASSLGLAQDTQYF. This rearrangement joins TRBV7-2 to TRBJ2-3; D is uncertain. The V end was cut by 3 bases, the J end by 5 bases, with 12 bases between. From germline, CDR1 is SGHTA and CDR2 FQGNSA. The length of the CDR3 is 14 residues. Using reference TRBV7-2 and TRBJ2-3 for the parts outside the CDR3, the full variable domain is GAGVSQSPSNKVTEKGKDVELRCDPISGHTALYWYRQSLGQGLEFLIYFQGNSAPDKSGLPSDRFSAERTGGSVSTLTIQRTQQEDSAVYLCASSLGLAQDTQYFGPGTRLTVL.

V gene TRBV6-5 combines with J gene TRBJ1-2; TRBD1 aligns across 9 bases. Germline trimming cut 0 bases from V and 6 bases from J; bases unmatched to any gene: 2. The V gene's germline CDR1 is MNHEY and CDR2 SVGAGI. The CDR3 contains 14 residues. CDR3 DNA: TGTGCCAGCAGTTACTCTTACAGGGGGCATGGCTACACCTTC. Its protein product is CASSYSYRGHGYTF.

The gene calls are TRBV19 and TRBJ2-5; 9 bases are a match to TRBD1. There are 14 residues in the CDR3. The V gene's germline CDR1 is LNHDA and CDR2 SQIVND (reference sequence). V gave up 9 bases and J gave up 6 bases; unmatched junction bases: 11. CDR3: CASSNRGLLKTQYF. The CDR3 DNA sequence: TGTGCCAGCTCAAACAGGGGGCTTCTGAAGACCCAGTACTTC.

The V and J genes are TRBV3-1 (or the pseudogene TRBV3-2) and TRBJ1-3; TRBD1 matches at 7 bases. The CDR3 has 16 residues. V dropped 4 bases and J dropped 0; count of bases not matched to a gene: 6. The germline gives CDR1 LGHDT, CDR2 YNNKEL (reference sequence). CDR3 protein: CASSRYRGSSGNTIYF. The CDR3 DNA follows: TGTGCCAGCAGCCGCTACAGGGGTAGCTCTGGAAACACCATATATTTT.

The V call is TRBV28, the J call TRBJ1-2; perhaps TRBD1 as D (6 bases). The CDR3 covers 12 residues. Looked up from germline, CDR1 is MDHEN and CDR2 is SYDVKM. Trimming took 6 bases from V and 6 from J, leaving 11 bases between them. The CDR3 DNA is TGTGCCAGCAGGGGGACAATCGATGGCTACACCTTC. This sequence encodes CASRGTIDGYTF.